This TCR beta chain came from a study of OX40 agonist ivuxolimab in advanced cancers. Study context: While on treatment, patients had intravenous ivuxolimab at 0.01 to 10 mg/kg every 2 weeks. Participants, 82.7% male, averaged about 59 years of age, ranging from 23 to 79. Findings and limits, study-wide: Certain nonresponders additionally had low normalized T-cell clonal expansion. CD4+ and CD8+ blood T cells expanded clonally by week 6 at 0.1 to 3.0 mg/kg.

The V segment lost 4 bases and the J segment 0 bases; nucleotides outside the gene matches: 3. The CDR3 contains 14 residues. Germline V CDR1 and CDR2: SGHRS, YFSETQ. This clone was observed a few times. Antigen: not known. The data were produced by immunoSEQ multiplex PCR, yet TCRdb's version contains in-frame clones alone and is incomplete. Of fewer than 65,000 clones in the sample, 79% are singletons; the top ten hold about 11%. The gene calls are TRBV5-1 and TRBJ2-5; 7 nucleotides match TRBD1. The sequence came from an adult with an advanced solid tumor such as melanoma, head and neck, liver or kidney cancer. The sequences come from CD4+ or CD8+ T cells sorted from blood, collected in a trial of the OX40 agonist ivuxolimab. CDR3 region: CASSLGTDQETQYF. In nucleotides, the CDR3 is TGCGCCAGCAGCCTTGGGACAGACCAAGAGACCCAGTACTTC.